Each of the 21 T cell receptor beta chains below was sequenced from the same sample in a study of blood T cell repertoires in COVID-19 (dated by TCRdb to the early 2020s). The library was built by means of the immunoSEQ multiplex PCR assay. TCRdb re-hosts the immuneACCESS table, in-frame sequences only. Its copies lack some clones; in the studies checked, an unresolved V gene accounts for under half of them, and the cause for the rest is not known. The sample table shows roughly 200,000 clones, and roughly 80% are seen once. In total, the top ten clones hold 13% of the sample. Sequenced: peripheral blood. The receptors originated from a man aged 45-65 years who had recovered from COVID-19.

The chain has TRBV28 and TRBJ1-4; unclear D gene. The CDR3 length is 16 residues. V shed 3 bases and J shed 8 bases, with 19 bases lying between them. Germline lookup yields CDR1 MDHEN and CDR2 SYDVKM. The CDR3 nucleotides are TGTGCCAGCAGTTTCCACTCTACACCGGAGAGGGAAAAACTGTTTTTT. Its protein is CASSFHSTPEREKLFF.

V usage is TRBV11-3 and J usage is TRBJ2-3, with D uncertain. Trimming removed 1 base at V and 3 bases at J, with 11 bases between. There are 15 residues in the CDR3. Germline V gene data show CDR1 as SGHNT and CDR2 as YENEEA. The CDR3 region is CASSLVGGLTDTQYF. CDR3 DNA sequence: TGTGCCAGCAGCTTAGTAGGCGGATTGACAGATACGCAGTATTTT.

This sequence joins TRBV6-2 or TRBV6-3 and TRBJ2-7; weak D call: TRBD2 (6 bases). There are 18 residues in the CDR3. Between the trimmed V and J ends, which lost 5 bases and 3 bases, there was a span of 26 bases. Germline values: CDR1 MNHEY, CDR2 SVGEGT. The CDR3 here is CASSKSVGLSSSIYEQYF. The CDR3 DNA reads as TGTGCCAGCAGTAAGTCTGTAGGACTATCCTCTTCGATCTACGAGCAGTACTTC.

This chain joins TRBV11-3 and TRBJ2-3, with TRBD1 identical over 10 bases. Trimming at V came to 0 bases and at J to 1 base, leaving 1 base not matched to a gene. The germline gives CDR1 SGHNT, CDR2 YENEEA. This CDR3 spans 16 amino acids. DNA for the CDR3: TGTGCCAGCAGCTTAGATGGACAGGGGGGCACAGATACGCAGTATTTT. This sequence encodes CASSLDGQGGTDTQYF.

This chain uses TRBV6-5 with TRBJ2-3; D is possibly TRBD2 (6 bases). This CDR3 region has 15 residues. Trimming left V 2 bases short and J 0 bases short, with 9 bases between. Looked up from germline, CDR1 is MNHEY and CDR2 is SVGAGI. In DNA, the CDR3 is TGTGCCAGCAGTTACGCGCGGGGAAGCACAGATACGCAGTATTTT. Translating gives CASSYARGSTDTQYF.

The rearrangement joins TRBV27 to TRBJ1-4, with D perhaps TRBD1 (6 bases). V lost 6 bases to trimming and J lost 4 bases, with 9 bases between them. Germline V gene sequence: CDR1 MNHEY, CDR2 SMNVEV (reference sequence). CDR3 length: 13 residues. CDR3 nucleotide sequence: TGTGCCAGCAGACAGGGAAATAATGAAAAACTGTTTTTT. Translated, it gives CASRQGNNEKLFF.

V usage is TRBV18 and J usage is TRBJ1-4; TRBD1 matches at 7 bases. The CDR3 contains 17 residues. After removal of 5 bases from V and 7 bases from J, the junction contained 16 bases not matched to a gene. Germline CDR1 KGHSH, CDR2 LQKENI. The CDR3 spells CASSSRQGRRGTEKLFF. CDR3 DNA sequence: TGTGCCAGCTCATCCCGACAGGGAAGACGCGGTACTGAAAAACTGTTTTTT. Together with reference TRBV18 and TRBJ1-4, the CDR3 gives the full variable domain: NAGVMQNPRHLVRRRGQEARLRCSPMKGHSHVYWYRQLPEEGLKFMVYLQKENIIDESGMPKERFSAEFPKEGPSILRIQQVVRGDSAAYFCASSSRQGRRGTEKLFFGSGTQLSVL.

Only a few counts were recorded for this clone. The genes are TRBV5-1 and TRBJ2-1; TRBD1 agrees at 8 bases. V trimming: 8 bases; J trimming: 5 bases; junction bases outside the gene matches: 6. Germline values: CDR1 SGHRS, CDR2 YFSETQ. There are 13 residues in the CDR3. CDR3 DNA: TGCGCCAGTTCGGACAGGGTGGACAATGAGCAGTTCTTC. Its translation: CASSDRVDNEQFF. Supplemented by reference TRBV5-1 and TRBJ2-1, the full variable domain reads KAGVTQTPRYLIKTRGQQVTLSCSPISGHRSVSWYQQTPGQGLQFLFEYFSETQRNKGNFPGRFSGRQFSNSRSEMNVSTLELGDSALYLCASSDRVDNEQFFGPGTRLTVL.

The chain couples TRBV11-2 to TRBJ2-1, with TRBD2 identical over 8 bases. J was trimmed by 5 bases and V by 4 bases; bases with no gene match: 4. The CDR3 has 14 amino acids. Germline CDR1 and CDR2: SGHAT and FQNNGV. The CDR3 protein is CASSWAGGDNEQFF. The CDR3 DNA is TGTGCCAGCAGCTGGGCGGGAGGTGACAATGAGCAGTTCTTC.

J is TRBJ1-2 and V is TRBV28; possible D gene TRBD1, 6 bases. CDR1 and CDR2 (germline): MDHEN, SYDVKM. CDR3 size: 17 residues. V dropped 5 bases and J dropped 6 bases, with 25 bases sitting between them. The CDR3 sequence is CASSTLEQGVAIDGYTF. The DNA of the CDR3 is TGTGCCAGCAGTACCTTGGAACAGGGTGTGGCGATAGATGGCTACACCTTC.

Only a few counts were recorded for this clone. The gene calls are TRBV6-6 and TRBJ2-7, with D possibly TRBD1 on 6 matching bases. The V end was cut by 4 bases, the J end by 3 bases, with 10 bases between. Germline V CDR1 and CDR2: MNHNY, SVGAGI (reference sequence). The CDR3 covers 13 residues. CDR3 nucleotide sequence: TGTGCCAGCAGTTTGGCAGGGGACTACGAGCAGTACTTC. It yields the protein CASSLAGDYEQYF.

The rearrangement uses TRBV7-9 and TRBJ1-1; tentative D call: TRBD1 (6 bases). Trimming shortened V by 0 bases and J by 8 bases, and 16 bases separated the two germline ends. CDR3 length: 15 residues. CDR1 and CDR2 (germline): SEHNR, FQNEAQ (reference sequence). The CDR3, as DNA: TGTGCCAGCAGCTTAGCGTTGTCAGGGGCCCCCGAAGCTTTCTTT. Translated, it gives CASSLALSGAPEAFF.

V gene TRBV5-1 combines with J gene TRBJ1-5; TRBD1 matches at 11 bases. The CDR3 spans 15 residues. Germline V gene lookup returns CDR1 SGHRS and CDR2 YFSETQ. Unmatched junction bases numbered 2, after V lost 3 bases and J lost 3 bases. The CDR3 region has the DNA TGCGCCAGCAGCTCGGGACAGGGGGACAATCAGCCCCAGCATTTT. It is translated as CASSSGQGDNQPQHF.

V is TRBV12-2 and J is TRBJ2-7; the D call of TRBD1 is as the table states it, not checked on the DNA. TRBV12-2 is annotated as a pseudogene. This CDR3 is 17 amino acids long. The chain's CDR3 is CASRIRYRGFCVYEQYF. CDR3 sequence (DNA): TGTGCAAGTCGCATTCGCTACAGGGGGTTCTGTGTCTACGAGCAGTACTTC.

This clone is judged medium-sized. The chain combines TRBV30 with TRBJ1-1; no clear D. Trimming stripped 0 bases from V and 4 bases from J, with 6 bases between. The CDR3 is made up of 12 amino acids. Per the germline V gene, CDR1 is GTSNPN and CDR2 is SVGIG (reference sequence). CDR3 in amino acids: CAWSVSVTEAFF. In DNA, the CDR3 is TGTGCCTGGAGTGTATCCGTCACTGAAGCTTTCTTT.

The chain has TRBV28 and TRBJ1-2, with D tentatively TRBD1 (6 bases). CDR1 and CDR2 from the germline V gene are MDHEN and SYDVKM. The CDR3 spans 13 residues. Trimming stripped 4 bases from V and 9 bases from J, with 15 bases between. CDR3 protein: CASSSETGLSYTF. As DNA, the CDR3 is TGTGCCAGCAGTTCAGAGACAGGTTTAAGCTACACCTTC.

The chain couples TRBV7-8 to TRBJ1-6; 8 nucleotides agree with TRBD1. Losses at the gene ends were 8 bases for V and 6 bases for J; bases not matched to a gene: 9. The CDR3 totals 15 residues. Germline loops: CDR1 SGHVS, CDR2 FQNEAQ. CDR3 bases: TGTGCCAGCTACGATGAAACAGGGGGTAATTCACCCCTCCACTTT. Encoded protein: CASYDETGGNSPLHF.

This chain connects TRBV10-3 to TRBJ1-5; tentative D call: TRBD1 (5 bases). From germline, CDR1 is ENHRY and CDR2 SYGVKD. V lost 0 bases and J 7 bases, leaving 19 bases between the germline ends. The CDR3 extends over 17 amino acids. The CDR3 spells CAISESYASGLKQPQHF. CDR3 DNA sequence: TGTGCCATCAGTGAGTCCTACGCCTCAGGGCTAAAGCAGCCCCAGCATTTT.

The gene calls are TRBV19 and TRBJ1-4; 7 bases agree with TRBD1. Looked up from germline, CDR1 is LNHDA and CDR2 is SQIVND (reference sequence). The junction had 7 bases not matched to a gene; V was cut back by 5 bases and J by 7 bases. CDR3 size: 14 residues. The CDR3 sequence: CASSWTGGVEKLFF. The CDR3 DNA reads TGTGCCAGTAGTTGGACAGGAGGGGTTGAAAAACTGTTTTTT. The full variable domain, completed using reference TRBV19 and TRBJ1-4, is DGGITQSPKYLFRKEGQNVTLSCEQNLNHDAMYWYRQDPGQGLRLIYYSQIVNDFQKGDIAEGYSVSREKKESFPLTVTSAQKNPTAFYLCASSWTGGVEKLFFGSGTQLSVL.

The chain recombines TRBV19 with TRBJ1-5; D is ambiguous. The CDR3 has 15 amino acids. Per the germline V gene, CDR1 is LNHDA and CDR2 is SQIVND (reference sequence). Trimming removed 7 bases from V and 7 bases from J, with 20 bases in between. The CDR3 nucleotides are TGTGCCAGTATCACGGACGCGGGTAGGCGCCAGCCCCAGCATTTT. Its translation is CASITDAGRRQPQHF.

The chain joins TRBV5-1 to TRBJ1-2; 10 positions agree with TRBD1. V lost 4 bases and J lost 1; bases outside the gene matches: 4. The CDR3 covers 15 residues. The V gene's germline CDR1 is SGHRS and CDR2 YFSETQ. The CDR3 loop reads CASSPGQGYNYGYTF. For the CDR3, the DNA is TGCGCCAGCAGCCCGGGACAGGGGTATAACTATGGCTACACCTTC. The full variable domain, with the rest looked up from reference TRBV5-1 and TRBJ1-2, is KAGVTQTPRYLIKTRGQQVTLSCSPISGHRSVSWYQQTPGQGLQFLFEYFSETQRNKGNFPGRFSGRQFSNSRSEMNVSTLELGDSALYLCASSPGQGYNYGYTFGSGTRLTVV.